Below, 25 T cell receptor beta chains from the same sample are listed, as sequenced in a study of cytomegalovirus exposure and HLA in healthy donors. Primers included in the PCR were 60 Vbeta and 13 Jbeta primers. Profiling relied on immunoSEQ multiplex PCR, and the TCRdb table lists in-frame clones only, not all of them. The sample carries 180,000 or so clones, around 77% recorded once. Sequencing used PBMCs. All receptors come from a woman aged 25 to 45 in good health and CMV-seronegative.

Written as DNA, the CDR3 is TGCGCCAGCAGCTATCAACAGGGAGGGGGCACAGATACGCAGTATTTT. This sequence encodes CASSYQQGGGTDTQYF. V and J are TRBV5-1 and TRBJ2-3; D is possibly TRBD2 (7 bases). V was clipped by 3 bases and J by 1 base, with 15 bases between them. Germline CDR1 SGHRS, CDR2 YFSETQ. This CDR3 is 16 amino acids long.

V gene TRBV11-2 combines with J gene TRBJ2-6; 8 positions match TRBD1. From germline, CDR1 is SGHAT and CDR2 FQNNGV. This CDR3 region has 19 residues. The V gene end was trimmed by 3 bases and the J gene end by 1 base; junction bases not matched to a gene: 11. The CDR3 bases are TGTGCCAGCAGCTTCGGACAGGGATTCACTATATCTGGGGCCAACGTCCTGACTTTC. Protein sequence: CASSFGQGFTISGANVLTF.

The V and J genes are TRBV6-1 and TRBJ1-5; D unclear. The CDR3 covers 14 residues. Trimming shortened V by 4 bases and J by 0 bases, and 7 bases separated the two germline ends. Looked up from germline, CDR1 is MNHNS and CDR2 is SASEGT. The CDR3 DNA follows: TGTGCCAGCAGTGCAGGCCATAGCAATCAGCCCCAGCATTTT. Its protein product is CASSAGHSNQPQHF.

The chain uses TRBV18 and TRBJ2-7; D may be TRBD2 (6 bases). Trimming cost V 3 bases and J 2 bases, with 14 bases left between them. The CDR3 covers 15 residues. Germline V lookup: CDR1 KGHSH, CDR2 LQKENI. The CDR3 DNA reads TGTGCCAGCTCACCTCCGGGAGCGGCCCCCTACGAGCAGTACTTC. Translation gives CASSPPGAAPYEQYF.

The chain uses TRBV5-1 and TRBJ2-3; the match to TRBD2 covers 7 bases. With 0 bases clipped from V and 6 bases from J, the junction kept 7 bases outside the gene matches. Germline V lookup: CDR1 SGHRS, CDR2 YFSETQ. The length of the CDR3 is 15 residues. CDR3 DNA: TGCGCCAGCAGCTTGGATGGGAGGGGAGGGGATACGCAGTATTTT. Translated: CASSLDGRGGDTQYF.

The chain combines TRBV6-1 with TRBJ1-5; 9 bases line up with TRBD1. The CDR3 is 14 residues long. J was trimmed by 7 bases and V by 7 bases; bases with no gene match: 8. Looked up from germline, CDR1 is MNHNS and CDR2 is SASEGT. CDR3 bases: TGTGCCAGCATAGGGACAGGGCTGCGGCAGCCCCAGCATTTT. It specifies CASIGTGLRQPQHF.

The chain has TRBV5-1 and TRBJ2-5, with D perhaps TRBD2 (5 bases). V lost 0 bases, J lost 5 bases, and 11 bases lay in between. Germline lookup yields CDR1 SGHRS and CDR2 YFSETQ. The CDR3 contains 14 residues. CDR3 sequence: CASSLGGLLETQYF. The DNA of the CDR3 is TGCGCCAGCAGCTTGGGAGGACTTCTCGAGACCCAGTACTTC.

This rearrangement joins TRBV6-5 to TRBJ2-7; 7 bases map to TRBD2. This CDR3 region has 12 residues. V was pared by 4 bases and J by 7 bases, with 4 bases of the junction left unmatched. Looked up from germline, CDR1 is MNHEY and CDR2 is SVGAGI. The CDR3 here is CASSFWGGEQYF. As DNA, the CDR3 is TGTGCCAGCAGTTTTTGGGGGGGAGAGCAGTACTTC.

The chain couples TRBV14 to TRBJ2-7; D is unresolved. CDR1 SGHDN and CDR2 FVKESK come from the germline V gene. The V gene lost 0 bases and the J gene lost 6 bases, with 3 bases spanning the gap. CDR3 length: 11 amino acids. This CDR3 is CASSQEAEQYF. The CDR3 region has the DNA TGTGCCAGCAGCCAAGAAGCCGAGCAGTACTTC. Variable domain in full (rest from reference TRBV14 and TRBJ2-7): EAGVTQFPSHSVIEKGQTVTLRCDPISGHDNLYWYRRVMGKEIKFLLHFVKESKQDESGMPNNRFLAERTGGTYSTLKVQPAELEDSGVYFCASSQEAEQYFGPGTRLTVT.

The V gene is TRBV4-1, the J gene TRBJ1-2; D uncertain. This CDR3 region has 15 residues. V was shortened by 1 base and J by 2 bases, with 11 bases between the two germline ends. Looked up from germline, CDR1 is MGHRA and CDR2 is YSYEKL. This CDR3 is CASSQAGEANYGYTF. For the CDR3, the DNA is TGCGCCAGCAGCCAAGCTGGGGAGGCAAACTATGGCTACACCTTC.

Here the CDR3 DNA reads TGTGCCTGGGGGACATGGGGTGGTCATAACTATGGCTACACCTTC. It encodes CAWGTWGGHNYGYTF. The gene calls are TRBV30 and TRBJ1-2; the D gene is possibly TRBD1 (6 bases). V lost 5 bases, J lost 1 base, and 17 bases lay in between. The germline gives CDR1 GTSNPN, CDR2 SVGIG (reference sequence). CDR3 length: 15 residues.

The V gene is TRBV7-2, the J gene TRBJ2-5; D is perhaps TRBD1 (6 bases). The CDR3 runs to 14 residues. The V end was cut by 4 bases, the J end by 5 bases, with 14 bases between. CDR1 and CDR2 from the germline V gene are SGHTA and FQGNSA. This CDR3 is CASSSDRRQETQYF. Written as DNA, the CDR3 is TGTGCCAGCAGCTCGGACAGAAGACAGGAGACCCAGTACTTC.

The chain couples TRBV5-4 to TRBJ2-7; weak D call: TRBD1 (5 bases). Trimming pared 0 bases from V and 1 base from J, leaving 8 bases between. Germline V gene sequence: CDR1 SGHNT, CDR2 YYREEE (reference sequence). The CDR3 consists of 14 residues. The CDR3, as DNA: TGTGCCAGCAGCTTGGTTGGGGCGTCCTACGAGCAGTACTTC. It specifies CASSLVGASYEQYF.

The genes are TRBV19 and TRBJ1-1; 8 nucleotides agree with TRBD1. From germline, CDR1 is LNHDA and CDR2 SQIVND (reference sequence). This CDR3 is 15 amino acids long. J gave up 1 base and V 5 bases, and 6 bases lay outside the gene matches. This CDR3 is CASSFRTGKNTEAFF. The CDR3 coding sequence is TGTGCCAGTAGTTTCCGGACAGGGAAGAACACTGAAGCTTTCTTT.

V gene TRBV11-2 combines with J gene TRBJ1-1, with TRBD1 as a possible D gene (6 bases). Trimming shortened V by 5 bases and J by 1 base, and 14 bases separated the two germline ends. The CDR3 consists of 15 residues. Germline CDR1 SGHAT, CDR2 FQNNGV. For the CDR3, the DNA is TGTGCCAGCAGCCCTCGACAGGATAAGAACACTGAAGCTTTCTTT. This gives the protein CASSPRQDKNTEAFF.

J is TRBJ1-4 and V is TRBV29-1; possibly TRBD1 for D (5 bases). Germline CDR1 and CDR2: SQVTM and ANQGSEA. Trimming removed 4 bases from V and 4 bases from J, with 16 bases in between. The CDR3 totals 15 residues. CDR3 sequence (DNA): TGCAGCGTTGGGTCCGGTGGACACCTTAATGAAAAACTGTTTTTT. Encoded protein: CSVGSGGHLNEKLFF.

The chain couples TRBV19 to TRBJ2-1; TRBD2 matches 8 bases. J gave up 10 bases and V 3 bases, and 14 bases lay outside the gene matches. The germline CDR1 and CDR2 sequences are LNHDA and SQIVND (reference sequence). The CDR3 spans 16 residues. The CDR3 sequence is CASSILWVAGRNEQFF. The CDR3 nucleotides are TGTGCCAGTAGTATCCTTTGGGTAGCGGGGCGGAACGAGCAGTTCTTC.

The chain couples TRBV7-6 to TRBJ1-1, with D possibly being TRBD1 (5 bases). V was shortened by 5 bases and J by 0 bases, with 10 bases between the two germline ends. Germline V CDR1 and CDR2: SGHVS, FNYEAQ. The CDR3 extends over 14 amino acids. The DNA of the CDR3 is TGTGCCAGCAGCGCTGCAGGGTTGAACACTGAAGCTTTCTTT. Protein: CASSAAGLNTEAFF.

This chain joins TRBV29-1 and TRBJ1-2; D gene unclear. The CDR3 has 14 residues. Trimming removed 4 bases at V and 4 bases at J, with 16 bases between. CDR1 and CDR2 (germline): SQVTM, ANQGSEA. The CDR3 loop reads CSVAFGGASYGYTF. Here the CDR3 DNA reads TGCAGCGTTGCCTTCGGTGGAGCTAGCTATGGCTACACCTTC.

The rearrangement joins TRBV7-9 to TRBJ2-5, with D possibly matching TRBD1 (6 bases). CDR3 length: 14 amino acids. CDR1 SEHNR and CDR2 FQNEAQ come from the germline V gene (reference sequence). V was cut by 5 bases and J by 2 bases, with 12 bases left in between. The CDR3 region is CASSRDTLQETQYF. CDR3 in DNA: TGTGCCAGCAGCCGGGACACACTTCAAGAGACCCAGTACTTC.

CDR3 amino acids: CASREPEGEQYF. The CDR3 DNA reads TGCGCCAGCAGGGAGCCGGAGGGCGAGCAGTACTTC. The genes are TRBV5-1 and TRBJ2-7; D might be TRBD2 (6 bases). Germline V lookup: CDR1 SGHRS, CDR2 YFSETQ. The CDR3 loop spans 12 amino acids. Trimming cost V 5 bases and J 6 bases, with 12 bases left between them.

This chain connects TRBV7-6 to TRBJ2-1; 12 nucleotides line up with TRBD2. The CDR3 is 20 residues long. Germline CDR1 and CDR2: SGHVS and FNYEAQ. After removal of 5 bases from V and 2 bases from J, the junction contained 16 bases not matched to a gene. The CDR3 spells CASSAPTSGGPSWAYNEQFF. For the CDR3, the DNA is TGTGCCAGCAGCGCCCCTACTAGCGGGGGGCCTTCGTGGGCCTACAATGAGCAGTTCTTC.

This chain's CDR3 is CASSYSIADYGYTF. The DNA of the CDR3 is TGTGCCAGCAGTTACTCGATCGCGGACTATGGCTACACCTTC. The chain is built from TRBV6-6 and TRBJ1-2; D unclear. Germline lookup yields CDR1 MNHNY and CDR2 SVGAGI (reference sequence). V lost 0 bases and J lost 3, with 8 bases in between. This CDR3 has 14 amino acids.

J is TRBJ1-4 and V is TRBV5-1; D is possibly TRBD1 (5 bases). Germline assignment: CDR1 SGHRS and CDR2 YFSETQ. V was trimmed by 1 base and J by 13 bases, leaving 14 bases between them. This CDR3 contains 13 residues. The CDR3 loop is CASSLSQGGGLFF. DNA of the CDR3: TGCGCCAGCAGCTTGTCCCAGGGAGGTGGACTGTTTTTT.

This clone was seen a few times. The gene calls are TRBV6-1 and TRBJ1-1, with a tentative D call TRBD1 (5 bases). The CDR3 runs to 12 residues. Trimming left V 6 bases short and J 5 bases short, with 10 bases between. The germline gives CDR1 MNHNS, CDR2 SASEGT. The chain's CDR3 is CASRARVTEAFF. In DNA, the CDR3 is TGTGCCAGCAGAGCCAGGGTTACTGAAGCTTTCTTT.